These 30 T cell receptor beta chains were all obtained from the same sample, sequenced in a study of T cell changes during pregnancy in multiple sclerosis. Only in-frame clones appear in the TCRdb table, and some are missing; sequencing was by immunoSEQ multiplex PCR. The data hold fewer than 25,000 clones, with 86% observed a single time. The material was CD8+ T cells from peripheral blood mononuclear cells, obtained in the third trimester of pregnancy. Receptor source: a female donor in good health, enrolled as a control in a pregnancy study.

J is TRBJ1-3 and V is TRBV6-1; weak D call: TRBD1 (5 bases). The germline gives CDR1 MNHNS, CDR2 SASEGT. V lost 0 bases and J 4 bases, leaving 7 bases between the germline ends. The CDR3 covers 14 residues. The CDR3 DNA follows: TGTGCCAGCAGTGAAGCGGGGGGGGGAAACACCATATATTTT. It codes for CASSEAGGGNTIYF.

The rearrangement joins TRBV4-2 to TRBJ2-3, with 16 bases identical to TRBD2. V shed 3 bases and J 5 bases; nucleotides not matched to a gene: 11. This CDR3 region has 19 residues. Germline CDR1 and CDR2: LGHNA and YNFKEQ. CDR3 in amino acids: CASSQDPGLAGGHVDTQYF. The CDR3 DNA reads as TGTGCCAGCAGCCAGGACCCGGGACTAGCGGGGGGGCACGTAGATACGCAGTATTTT.

The rearrangement links TRBV7-3 to TRBJ2-1; 14 bases agree with TRBD2. With 1 base clipped from V and 0 bases from J, the junction kept 8 bases outside the gene matches. The V gene's germline CDR1 is SGHTA and CDR2 FQGTGA. The CDR3 is made up of 20 amino acids. Here the CDR3 DNA reads TGTGCCAGCAGCTTAAGGCCGGGACTAGCGGGGGCAAGCTCCTACAATGAGCAGTTCTTC. This translates into CASSLRPGLAGASSYNEQFF.

The rearrangement uses TRBV10-3 and TRBJ1-2, with 7 positions matching TRBD1. The germline V gene has CDR1 ENHRY and CDR2 SYGVKD. The V segment lost 0 bases and the J segment 8 bases; nucleotides outside the gene matches: 6. The CDR3 has 14 residues. CDR3 region: CAISESGQLAGYTF. In DNA form, the CDR3 reads TGTGCCATCAGTGAGTCGGGACAGTTGGCAGGCTACACCTTC.

The CDR3: CASSFKTVSGNTIYF. DNA of the CDR3: TGTGCCAGCAGCTTTAAGACAGTATCTGGAAACACCATATATTTT. The rearrangement joins TRBV7-9 to TRBJ1-3; TRBD1 might be the D (5 bases). The CDR3 runs 15 residues. Trimming pared 3 bases from V and 1 base from J, leaving 10 bases between. The germline V gene encodes CDR1 SEHNR and CDR2 FQNEAQ (reference sequence).

The rearrangement uses TRBV7-9 and TRBJ1-2, with D unclear. This CDR3 is 13 amino acids long. Germline CDR1 reads SEHNR; CDR2 reads FQNEAQ (reference sequence). V was pared by 6 bases and J by 2 bases, with 10 bases between. This CDR3 is CASREGTNYGYTF. CDR3 coding DNA: TGTGCCAGCAGAGAGGGAACCAACTATGGCTACACCTTC.

This sequence joins TRBV2 and TRBJ1-1; no clear D. V lost 5 bases, J lost 5 bases, and 6 bases lay in between. There are 11 residues in the CDR3. Germline CDR1 reads SNHLY; CDR2 reads FYNNEI. The DNA of the CDR3 is TGTGCCAGCAGTTCCAATACTGAAGCTTTCTTT. Protein: CASSSNTEAFF.

This rearrangement joins TRBV15 to TRBJ1-3; TRBD1 agrees at 8 bases. This CDR3 comprises 13 residues. The ends lost 8 bases at V and 4 bases at J; junction bases unmatched: 4. Looked up from germline, CDR1 is LNHNV and CDR2 is YYDKDF (reference sequence). In nucleotides, the CDR3 is TGTGCCACCCTCGACAGGGGAGGAAACACCATATATTTT. Protein product: CATLDRGGNTIYF.

The J gene is TRBJ2-2, the V gene TRBV27, with TRBD2 identical over 7 bases. V gave up 4 bases and J gave up 3 bases; unmatched junction bases: 2. The V gene's germline CDR1 is MNHEY and CDR2 SMNVEV (reference sequence). CDR3 size: 14 residues. The CDR3 nucleotides are TGTGCCAGCAGTTGGACTAGGGACACCGGGGAGCTGTTTTTT. Its translation is CASSWTRDTGELFF.

The rearrangement joins TRBV28 to TRBJ1-3; weak D call: TRBD1 (5 bases). V was clipped by 6 bases and J by 2 bases, with 14 bases between them. CDR1 is MDHEN, CDR2 SYDVKM, per germline. This CDR3 has 15 amino acids. The CDR3 coding sequence is TGTGCCAGCAGGCTTGGGGGGGAACCTGGAAACACCATATATTTT. This sequence encodes CASRLGGEPGNTIYF.

V gene TRBV2 combines with J gene TRBJ1-1; possible D gene TRBD1, 5 bases. Trimming cost V 1 base and J 5 bases, with 17 bases left between them. The CDR3 loop spans 16 amino acids. Germline CDR1 and CDR2: SNHLY and FYNNEI. This CDR3 reads CASSEGPPGSWTEAFF. CDR3 bases: TGTGCCAGCAGTGAAGGGCCCCCAGGGTCGTGGACTGAAGCTTTCTTT.

The rearrangement uses TRBV7-3 and TRBJ2-5, with D tentatively TRBD2 (6 bases). CDR1 SGHTA and CDR2 FQGTGA come from the germline V gene. V gave up 2 bases and J gave up 5 bases, with 15 bases separating them. CDR3 length equals 15 residues. The CDR3 is CASSLGGGAGETQYF. The CDR3 DNA sequence: TGTGCCAGCAGCTTAGGAGGAGGGGCCGGTGAGACCCAGTACTTC.

The chain recombines TRBV4-3 with TRBJ2-1; tentatively, D is TRBD2 (5 bases). The CDR3 has 14 amino acids. Germline assignment: CDR1 LGHNA and CDR2 YSLEER. Trimming cost V 0 bases and J 8 bases, with 11 bases left between them. The CDR3 nucleotides are TGCGCCAGCAGCCAAGAGGACTTCTTAGATGAGCAGTTCTTC. This sequence encodes CASSQEDFLDEQFF.

Details on this clone: Other DNA sequences in the sample encode the same CDR3. The chain combines TRBV7-3 with TRBJ2-1; TRBD2 might be the D (5 bases). The CDR3 contains 13 residues. Germline V gene data show CDR1 as SGHTA and CDR2 as FQGTGA. With 4 bases removed from V and 2 bases from J, the gap between germline ends came to 6 bases. The CDR3 bases are TGTGCCAGCAGCTCCGGGGCCTACAATGAGCAGTTCTTC. Its protein is CASSSGAYNEQFF. The full variable domain, rest sourced from reference TRBV7-3 and TRBJ2-1, is GAGVSQTPSNKVTEKGKYVELRCDPISGHTALYWYRQSLGQGPEFLIYFQGTGAADDSGLPNDRFFAVRPEGSVSTLKIQRTERGDSAVYLCASSSGAYNEQFFGPGTRLTVL.

This chain joins TRBV11-2 and TRBJ1-1; no clear D. Looked up from germline, CDR1 is SGHAT and CDR2 is FQNNGV. Trimming pared 2 bases from V and 0 bases from J, leaving 10 bases between. The CDR3 is made up of 15 amino acids. CDR3 loop: CASSLSRVVNTEAFF. The DNA for the CDR3 is TGTGCCAGCAGCTTATCTCGGGTAGTGAACACTGAAGCTTTCTTT. Filled out from reference TRBV11-2 and TRBJ1-1, the complete variable domain reads EAGVAQSPRYKIIEKRQSVAFWCNPISGHATLYWYQQILGQGPKLLIQFQNNGVVDDSQLPKDRFSAERLKGVDSTLKIQPAKLEDSAVYLCASSLSRVVNTEAFFGQGTRLTVV.

J is TRBJ1-1 and V is TRBV4-3; D might be TRBD1 (5 bases). The CDR3 contains 15 residues. Germline V lookup: CDR1 LGHNA, CDR2 YSLEER. V was clipped by 0 bases and J by 1 base, with 9 bases between them. The CDR3 sequence is CASSQEVGGNTEAFF. The CDR3 DNA follows: TGCGCCAGCAGCCAAGAAGTGGGGGGGAACACTGAAGCTTTCTTT.

In this sample, this clone turned up once. Germline is not matched at one junction end, which may reflect a read error. V gene TRBV7-7 combines with J gene TRBJ2-3; 11 nucleotides align to TRBD2. The V gene's germline CDR1 is SSHAT and CDR2 FNYEAQ (reference sequence). The CDR3 sequence is 20 residues long. The CDR3 spells CASSLVVLAGGWNLTDTQYF. CDR3 nucleotides: TGTGCTAGCAGCTTAGTGGTGCTAGCGGGGGGCTGGAACCTCACAGATACGCAGTATTTT.

The rearrangement links TRBV11-2 to TRBJ1-3; D remains ambiguous. The CDR3 is 16 amino acids. Germline V gene lookup returns CDR1 SGHAT and CDR2 FQNNGV. V shed 0 bases and J shed 4 bases, with 13 bases lying between them. The DNA for the CDR3 is TGTGCCAGCAGCTTAGAGAGGGCAGTGACAGGAAACACCATATATTTT. Amino acids: CASSLERAVTGNTIYF. Together with reference TRBV11-2 and TRBJ1-3, the CDR3 gives the full variable domain: EAGVAQSPRYKIIEKRQSVAFWCNPISGHATLYWYQQILGQGPKLLIQFQNNGVVDDSQLPKDRFSAERLKGVDSTLKIQPAKLEDSAVYLCASSLERAVTGNTIYFGEGSWLTVV.

This chain joins TRBV7-9 and TRBJ2-7, with 14 bases fitting TRBD2. Germline CDR1 and CDR2: SEHNR and FQNEAQ (reference sequence). The CDR3 sequence is 16 residues long. The junction had 8 bases not matched to a gene; V was cut back by 4 bases and J by 6 bases. The CDR3 spells CASSSTSGGAPAEQYF. CDR3 bases: TGTGCCAGCAGCTCGACTAGCGGGGGGGCGCCTGCCGAGCAGTACTTC.

This clone was picked up a small number of times. Other DNA sequences from this sample encode an identical CDR3 as well. For the CDR3, the DNA is TGTGCCAGCAGCGGAAGGGGGCACTCCTACGAGCAGTACTTC. As protein: CASSGRGHSYEQYF. The chain carries TRBV6-1 and TRBJ2-7; 7 nucleotides align to TRBD1. This CDR3 spans 14 amino acids. J was trimmed by 0 bases and V by 6 bases; bases with no gene match: 5. Germline CDR1 is MNHNS and CDR2 is SASEGT.

This rearrangement joins TRBV19 to TRBJ2-3; no reliable D call. CDR1 and CDR2 (germline): LNHDA, SQIVND (reference sequence). This CDR3 contains 15 residues. The ends were cut back, 2 bases at V and 4 bases at J, with 13 bases in the middle. CDR3 residues: CASSIIRSPADTQYF. DNA of the CDR3: TGTGCCAGTAGTATAATTCGGTCTCCCGCAGATACGCAGTATTTT. Variable domain in full (rest from reference TRBV19 and TRBJ2-3): DGGITQSPKYLFRKEGQNVTLSCEQNLNHDAMYWYRQDPGQGLRLIYYSQIVNDFQKGDIAEGYSVSREKKESFPLTVTSAQKNPTAFYLCASSIIRSPADTQYFGPGTRLTVL.

The chain uses TRBV5-6 and TRBJ2-5, with a weak D call TRBD1 (6 bases). V was cut by 0 bases and J by 2 bases, with 8 bases left in between. The CDR3 sequence is 14 residues long. CDR1 SGHDT and CDR2 YYEEEE come from the germline V gene. The CDR3 protein is CASSLDRVQETQYF. CDR3 coding DNA: TGTGCCAGCAGCTTGGACAGGGTTCAAGAGACCCAGTACTTC.

V and J are TRBV4-3 and TRBJ1-1; D is undetermined. The CDR3 spans 13 residues. The V gene lost 3 bases and the J gene lost 3 bases, with 8 bases spanning the gap. The germline CDR1 and CDR2 sequences are LGHNA and YSLEER. CDR3 residues: CASSHGRYTEAFF. The DNA for the CDR3 is TGCGCCAGCAGCCACGGGAGATACACTGAAGCTTTCTTT.

J is TRBJ1-2 and V is TRBV4-3; D is possibly TRBD1 (6 bases). This CDR3 region has 16 residues. The germline V gene has CDR1 LGHNA and CDR2 YSLEER. The V and J ends lost 3 bases and 3 bases respectively, with 17 bases between them. The CDR3 loop reads CASSQLQGGGDYGYTF. The CDR3 DNA follows: TGCGCCAGCAGCCAGCTACAGGGAGGGGGAGACTATGGCTACACCTTC.

The chain has TRBV5-8 and TRBJ2-7; TRBD1 is a possible D gene (6 bases). Germline CDR1 SGHTS, CDR2 YDEGEE. V lost 4 bases to trimming and J lost 3 bases, with 8 bases between them. The CDR3 contains 12 residues. CDR3 in amino acids: CASSGDNYEQYF. DNA for the CDR3: TGTGCCAGCAGCGGGGACAACTACGAGCAGTACTTC.

The genes are TRBV18 and TRBJ1-4; D might be TRBD1 (5 bases). This CDR3 spans 14 amino acids. Trimming left V 5 bases short and J 8 bases short, with 15 bases between. Germline loops: CDR1 KGHSH, CDR2 LQKENI. CDR3 bases: TGTGCCAGCTCAACAGGACCTAATAACGAAAAACTGTTTTTT. Residues: CASSTGPNNEKLFF.

The rearrangement joins TRBV9 to TRBJ1-1; 7 positions match TRBD1. J was trimmed by 5 bases and V by 0 bases; bases with no gene match: 4. The germline V gene has CDR1 SGDLS and CDR2 YYNGEE. CDR3 length: 14 amino acids. CDR3 region: CASSVEGARTEAFF. The CDR3 nucleotides read TGTGCCAGCAGCGTAGAGGGGGCGCGGACTGAAGCTTTCTTT.

The chain has TRBV5-6 and TRBJ2-7; D is possibly TRBD1 (5 bases). CDR3 length equals 14 residues. V dropped 0 bases and J dropped 3 bases, with 10 bases sitting between them. Germline lookup yields CDR1 SGHDT and CDR2 YYEEEE. The CDR3, as DNA: TGTGCCAGCAGCTTGGTATCCAGGGTCTACGAGCAGTACTTC. Residues: CASSLVSRVYEQYF.

The chain has TRBV19 and TRBJ1-1; no definite D call. The germline CDR1 and CDR2 sequences are LNHDA and SQIVND (reference sequence). The CDR3 consists of 14 residues. Trimming removed 3 bases from V and 5 bases from J, with 13 bases in between. CDR3 DNA: TGTGCCAGTAGTATGGTTCCAGGATTAACTGAAGCTTTCTTT. Translating gives CASSMVPGLTEAFF. The variable domain in full, with the rest retrieved from reference TRBV19 and TRBJ1-1, is DGGITQSPKYLFRKEGQNVTLSCEQNLNHDAMYWYRQDPGQGLRLIYYSQIVNDFQKGDIAEGYSVSREKKESFPLTVTSAQKNPTAFYLCASSMVPGLTEAFFGQGTRLTVV.

This chain uses TRBV9 with TRBJ2-1, with a possible D match to TRBD2 (6 bases). This CDR3 contains 16 residues. Looked up from germline, CDR1 is SGDLS and CDR2 is YYNGEE. Deletions cut 4 bases from V and 8 bases from J, with 22 bases between. The CDR3 is CASSLSDGSVSDEQFF. The CDR3 bases are TGTGCCAGCAGCCTCTCCGACGGGAGCGTAAGCGATGAGCAGTTCTTC.